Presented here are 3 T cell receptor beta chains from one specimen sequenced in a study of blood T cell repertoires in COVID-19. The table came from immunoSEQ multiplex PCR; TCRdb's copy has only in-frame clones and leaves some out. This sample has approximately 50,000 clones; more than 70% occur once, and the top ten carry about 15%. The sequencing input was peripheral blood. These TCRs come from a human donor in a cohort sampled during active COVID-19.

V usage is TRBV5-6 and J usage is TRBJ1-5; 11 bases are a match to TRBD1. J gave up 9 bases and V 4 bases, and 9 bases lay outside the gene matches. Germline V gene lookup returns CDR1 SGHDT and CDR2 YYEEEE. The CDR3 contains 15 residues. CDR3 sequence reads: CASSIGQGAGRPQHF. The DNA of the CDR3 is TGTGCCAGCAGCATCGGACAGGGGGCGGGGAGGCCCCAGCATTTT.

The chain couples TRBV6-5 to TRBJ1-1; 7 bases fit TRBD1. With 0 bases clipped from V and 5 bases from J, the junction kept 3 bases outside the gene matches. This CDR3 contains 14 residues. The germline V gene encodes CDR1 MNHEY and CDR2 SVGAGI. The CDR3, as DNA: TGTGCCAGCAGTTACTCAGGGGGCTTAACTGAAGCTTTCTTT. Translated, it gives CASSYSGGLTEAFF.

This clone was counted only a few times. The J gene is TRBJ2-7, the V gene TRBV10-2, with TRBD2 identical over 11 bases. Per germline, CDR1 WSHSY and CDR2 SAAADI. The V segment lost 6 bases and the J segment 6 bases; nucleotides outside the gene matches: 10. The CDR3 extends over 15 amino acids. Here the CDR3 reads CASRQRLAGGSEQYF. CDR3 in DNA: TGCGCCAGCAGGCAGAGGCTAGCGGGAGGATCCGAGCAGTACTTC.